This TCR beta chain was retrieved from a study of T cell responses to AZD1222 COVID-19 vaccine. The CDR3 is 15 residues long. CDR1 is LGHDT, CDR2 YNNKEL, per germline (reference sequence). V trimming: 4 bases; J trimming: 0 bases; junction bases outside the gene matches: 6. Libraries were prepared by immunoSEQ multiplex PCR; TCRdb keeps only in-frame clonotypes and omits some of them. The sample yields around 160,000 clones, 92% seen once. Notes on this clone: The antigen is unknown.

Study-level points and caveats: Nearly half of spike-specific TCRs reportedly target unmutated variant regions. Researchers took repertoire samples only after the peak T cell response had come. There were mostly white British donors and more females than males, and clonal diversity was possibly underestimated. The span of vaccine-associated CD4 TCRs extended across spike, with dominance at 160-218 and 743-854.

The V call is TRBV3-1 (or the pseudogene TRBV3-2), the J call TRBJ2-7; the match to TRBD2 covers 7 bases. The sequencing here drew on peripheral blood, taken 28 days after the second AZD1222 dose. This TCR was recovered from an adult who received the AZD1222 COVID-19 vaccine. The CDR3 sequence is CASSPSGVYSYEQYF. The CDR3 bases are TGTGCCAGCAGCCCCAGCGGGGTCTACTCCTACGAGCAGTACTTC.